Listed below are T cell receptor beta chains from one sample, sequenced in a study of blood T cell repertoires in COVID-19. Clones were read by immunoSEQ multiplex PCR, and TCRdb kept only the in-frame ones, dropping some. The sample carries 150,000 or so clones, about 90% recorded once. Sequencing was done on a sample of peripheral blood. These receptors were taken from a human donor in a cohort sampled during active COVID-19. CDR3s include the opening cysteine and the closing phenylalanine or tryptophan. The D gene is left open where the match is weak. Some rows have no size entry. The others give once, few or many, or a class for an expanded clone.

d_call	j_call	v_call	clone_size	cdr3_aa	cdr3_nt
NA	TRBJ2-5	TRBV6-5	NA	CASSYRGTQYF	TGTGCCAGCAGTTACCGGGGGACCCAGTACTTC
NA	TRBJ2-6	TRBV7-2	NA	CASSWSRTVLSGANVLTF	TGTGCCAGCAGTTGGTCAAGGACAGTCCTCTCTGGGGCCAACGTCCTGACTTTC
TRBD1	TRBJ1-4	TRBV7-9	NA	CASSPPWDSFNEKLFF	TGTGCCAGCAGCCCCCCCTGGGACAGCTTTAATGAAAAACTGTTTTTT
NA	TRBJ1-5	TRBV2	NA	CASRSGQSNQPQHF	TGTGCCAGCAGATCGGGTCAGAGCAATCAGCCCCAGCATTTT
TRBD1	TRBJ2-2	TRBV19	NA	CASSIAPPGTVGSGELFF	TGTGCCAGTAGTATAGCGCCCCCCGGGACAGTGGGCAGCGGGGAGCTGTTTTTT
NA	TRBJ2-7	TRBV30	few	CAWKGDSRSVEQYF	TGTGCCTGGAAAGGGGACTCTAGGTCTGTCGAGCAGTACTTC
NA	TRBJ2-1	TRBV7-3	NA	CASSSYSGSYNEQFF	TGTGCCAGCAGCTCTTATAGCGGCTCCTACAATGAGCAGTTCTTC
TRBD1	TRBJ1-4	TRBV11-2	NA	CASSSTGGSHEKLFF	TGTGCCAGCAGCTCGACAGGGGGCTCTCATGAAAAACTGTTTTTT
TRBD2	TRBJ2-2	TRBV25-1	NA	CASSFYGGLNTGELFF	TGTGCCAGCAGTTTTTACGGGGGGTTGAACACCGGGGAGCTGTTTTTT
TRBD2	TRBJ2-2	TRBV2	NA	CASSEWEYRGRAGNGELFF	TGTGCCAGCAGTGAGTGGGAGTATCGCGGGAGGGCCGGAAACGGGGAGCTGTTTTTT
NA	TRBJ2-5	TRBV24-1	once	CATSDSKTGRQETQYF	TGTGCCACCAGTGACTCAAAGACAGGGAGGCAAGAGACCCAGTACTTC
TRBD1	TRBJ1-6	TRBV28	NA	CASRNRGSDSPLHF	TGTGCCAGCAGAAACAGGGGGTCGGATTCACCCCTCCACTTT
TRBD1	TRBJ2-7	TRBV2	NA	CASRRDRSHEQYF	TGTGCCAGCAGGAGGGACAGGTCCCACGAGCAGTACTTC
NA	TRBJ1-2	TRBV28	NA	CASSLQGLTYGYTF	TGTGCCAGCAGTTTACAGGGTTTGACTTATGGCTACACCTTC
NA	TRBJ2-1	TRBV6-2/TRBV6-3	NA	CASSLFNRNEQFF	TGTGCCAGCAGTCTATTTAACCGGAATGAGCAGTTCTTC
TRBD2	TRBJ2-3	TRBV7-2	NA	CASSHLAGGTDTQYF	TGTGCCAGCAGCCATCTAGCGGGGGGCACAGATACGCAGTATTTT
TRBD2	TRBJ2-5	TRBV9	NA	CASSVGARLAGEGETQYF	TGTGCCAGCAGCGTAGGAGCGCGACTAGCGGGGGAGGGCGAGACCCAGTACTTC
TRBD1	TRBJ2-2	TRBV15	NA	CATSRERVLGQGNTGELFF	TGTGCCACCAGCAGAGAGAGAGTTTTGGGACAGGGTAACACCGGGGAGCTGTTTTTT
TRBD1	TRBJ1-4	TRBV27	NA	CASSLGQGYATNEKLFF	TGTGCCAGCAGTTTAGGACAGGGCTATGCAACTAATGAAAAACTGTTTTTT
TRBD1	TRBJ1-2	TRBV7-6	few	CASSYGDRGYTF	TGTGCCAGCAGCTATGGAGACAGGGGGTACACCTTC
NA	TRBJ1-4	TRBV7-2	NA	CASTFEGAWNEKLFF	TGTGCCAGCACCTTCGAAGGGGCATGGAATGAAAAACTGTTTTTT
TRBD1	TRBJ1-5	TRBV28	NA	CASSSGTGYYNQPQHF	TGTGCCAGCAGTTCCGGGACAGGGTATTACAATCAGCCCCAGCATTTT
TRBD1	TRBJ2-3	TRBV7-2	few	CASSLSGQSTDTQYF	TGTGCCAGCAGCTTATCGGGACAGAGCACAGATACGCAGTATTTT
TRBD2	TRBJ2-3	TRBV4-3	NA	CASSQDKRDTDTQYF	TGCGCCAGCAGCCAAGACAAGCGGGACACAGATACGCAGTATTTT
TRBD1	TRBJ2-7	TRBV4-3	NA	CASSLRTGGRSGEQYF	TGCGCCAGCAGCCTGCGGACAGGGGGGCGTTCGGGCGAGCAGTACTTC
TRBD1	TRBJ2-7	TRBV5-4	NA	CASSLNLAGGAGYEQYF	TGTGCCAGCAGCTTAAATCTCGCAGGGGGCGCAGGCTACGAGCAGTACTTC
TRBD2	TRBJ2-1	TRBV5-4	NA	CASSFAGLADYNEQFF	TGTGCCAGCAGCTTCGCGGGACTAGCGGATTACAATGAGCAGTTCTTC
NA	TRBJ2-2	TRBV6-5	NA	CASSYSAGRAGELFF	TGTGCCAGCAGTTACTCGGCGGGGCGGGCCGGGGAGCTGTTTTTT
NA	TRBJ2-1	TRBV7-2	NA	CASSLQGRDEQFF	TGTGCCAGCAGCTTACAGGGGAGGGATGAGCAGTTCTTC
TRBD2	TRBJ2-1	TRBV9	NA	CASSVVARGTSGRDEQFF	TGTGCCAGCAGCGTAGTAGCTAGGGGGACTAGCGGGAGGGACGAGCAGTTCTTC
TRBD1	TRBJ1-2	TRBV23-1	NA	CASSQFKRDRELNYGYTF	TGCGCCAGCAGTCAATTCAAACGGGACAGGGAGCTCAACTATGGCTACACCTTC
TRBD1	TRBJ2-1	TRBV28	NA	CASSLFGTGNNEQFF	TGTGCCAGCAGTTTATTCGGGACAGGCAACAATGAGCAGTTCTTC
TRBD1	TRBJ1-6	TRBV6-2/TRBV6-3	few	CASSPWDRGYNSPLHF	TGTGCCAGCAGCCCCTGGGACAGGGGGTACAATTCACCCCTCCACTTT
TRBD2	TRBJ2-5	TRBV5-5	NA	CASSLAAGGTIQETQYF	TGTGCCAGCAGCTTGGCGGCGGGGGGGACGATACAAGAGACCCAGTACTTC
NA	TRBJ1-1	TRBV19	NA	CASNTGQGLNTEAFF	TGTGCCAGTAATACGGGTCAGGGGCTGAACACTGAAGCTTTCTTT
TRBD2	TRBJ2-1	TRBV19	NA	CASSVTSGRPHEQFF	TGTGCCAGTAGTGTCACTAGCGGGAGGCCCCATGAGCAGTTCTTC
TRBD1	TRBJ1-1	TRBV12-3/TRBV12-4	NA	CASRPGQGAEAFF	TGTGCCAGCAGACCGGGACAGGGCGCTGAAGCTTTCTTT
NA	TRBJ2-3	TRBV6-6	NA	CASTVLQGTDTQYF	TGTGCCAGCACCGTCCTACAGGGTACAGATACGCAGTATTTT
TRBD1	TRBJ1-5	TRBV28	NA	CASSLGDREKGSNQPQHF	TGTGCCAGCAGTTTGGGGGACAGGGAAAAAGGGAGCAATCAGCCCCAGCATTTT
TRBD1	TRBJ1-4	TRBV6-5	NA	CASSRRGQGNEKLFF	TGTGCCAGCAGTCGGAGGGGACAGGGTAATGAAAAACTGTTTTTT
NA	TRBJ2-2	TRBV30	NA	CAWDRGTSAIMRISLGELFF	TGTGCCTGGGACCGCGGGACCTCGGCCATTATGAGAATAAGTCTCGGGGAGCTGTTTTTT
TRBD2	TRBJ2-1	TRBV13	NA	CASSLGTSGRAWYEQFF	TGTGCCAGCAGCCTAGGGACTAGCGGGAGGGCCTGGTATGAGCAGTTCTTC
NA	TRBJ2-1	TRBV4-2	once	CASSRERDSYNEQFF	TGTGCCAGCAGCCGAGAGCGGGACAGTTACAATGAGCAGTTCTTC
TRBD1	TRBJ2-7	TRBV4-1	NA	CASSQGGQGMYEQYF	TGCGCCAGCAGCCAGGGCGGACAGGGGATGTACGAGCAGTACTTC
TRBD2	TRBJ2-5	TRBV5-8	NA	CASSSTGAGVEQETQYF	TGTGCCAGCAGCTCTACCGGGGCGGGGGTTGAACAAGAGACCCAGTACTTC
TRBD1	TRBJ1-5	TRBV28	once	CASSLNRGGRQPQHF	TGTGCCAGCAGTTTAAACAGGGGGGGAAGGCAGCCCCAGCATTTT
NA	TRBJ2-1	TRBV18	NA	CASSVGASYNEQFF	TGTGCCAGCTCAGTTGGGGCCTCCTACAATGAGCAGTTCTTC
NA	TRBJ1-1	TRBV3-1/TRBV3-2	NA	CASSPRVGMDTEAFF	TGTGCCAGCAGCCCTCGGGTCGGCATGGACACTGAAGCTTTCTTT
NA	TRBJ1-6	TRBV27	NA	CASKVGDDNSPLHF	TGTGCCAGCAAAGTAGGGGATGATAATTCACCCCTCCACTTT
TRBD2	TRBJ2-3	TRBV7-9	NA	CASSLGASGRKTDTQYF	TGTGCCAGCAGCTTAGGGGCTAGCGGGAGAAAGACAGATACGCAGTATTTT